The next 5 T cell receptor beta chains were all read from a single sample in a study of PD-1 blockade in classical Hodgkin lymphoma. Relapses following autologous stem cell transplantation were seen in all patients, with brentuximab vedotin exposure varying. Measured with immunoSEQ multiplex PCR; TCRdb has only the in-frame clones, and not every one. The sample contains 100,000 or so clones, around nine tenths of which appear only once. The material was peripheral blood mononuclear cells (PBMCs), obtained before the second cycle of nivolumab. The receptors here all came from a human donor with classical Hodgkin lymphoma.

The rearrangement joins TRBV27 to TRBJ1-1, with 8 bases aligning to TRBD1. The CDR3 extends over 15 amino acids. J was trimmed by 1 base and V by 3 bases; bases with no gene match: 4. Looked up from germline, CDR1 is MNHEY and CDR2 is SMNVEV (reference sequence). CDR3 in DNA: TGTGCCAGCAGTTTTCGGGGGACAGGGAACACTGAAGCTTTCTTT. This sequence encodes CASSFRGTGNTEAFF.

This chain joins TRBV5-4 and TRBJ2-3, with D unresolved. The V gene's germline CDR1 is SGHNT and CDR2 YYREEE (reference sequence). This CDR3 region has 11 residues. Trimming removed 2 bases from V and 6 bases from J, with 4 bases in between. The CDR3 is CASSFGDTQYF. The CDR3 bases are TGTGCCAGCAGCTTCGGCGATACGCAGTATTTT.

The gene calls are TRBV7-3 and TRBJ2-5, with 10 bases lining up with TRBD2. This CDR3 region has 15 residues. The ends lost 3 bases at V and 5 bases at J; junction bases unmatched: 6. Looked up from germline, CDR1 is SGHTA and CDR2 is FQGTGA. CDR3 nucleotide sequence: TGTGCCAGCAGCTTCTCGGGACTAGCGTGGGAGACCCAGTACTTC. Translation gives CASSFSGLAWETQYF.

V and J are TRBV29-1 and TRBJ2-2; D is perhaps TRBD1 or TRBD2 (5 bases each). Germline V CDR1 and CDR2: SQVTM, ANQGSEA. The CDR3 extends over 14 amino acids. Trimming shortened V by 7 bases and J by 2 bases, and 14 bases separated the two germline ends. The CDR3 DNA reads TGCAGCGCACGCTCGGGACGCAACACCGGGGAGCTGTTTTTT. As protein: CSARSGRNTGELFF.

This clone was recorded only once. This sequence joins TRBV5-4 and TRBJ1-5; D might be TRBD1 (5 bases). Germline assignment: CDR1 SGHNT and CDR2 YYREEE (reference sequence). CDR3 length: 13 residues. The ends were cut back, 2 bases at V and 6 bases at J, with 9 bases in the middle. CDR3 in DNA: TGTGCCAGCAGCTTCGGGGGGACTCAGCCCCAGCATTTT. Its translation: CASSFGGTQPQHF.